In its sample, the clone carrying this T cell receptor beta chain was seen many times. Its specificity is unknown. There were no patients who had received any treatment before thyroid surgery. The V segment lost 0 bases and the J segment 6 bases; nucleotides outside the gene matches: 4. Per germline, CDR1 SGDLS and CDR2 YYNGEE. CDR3 length equals 14 residues. This sample was taken from a study of metastatic and nonmetastatic thyroid tumors. Study overall: Samples came from malignant and benign thyroid patients, and repertoires were compared across blood and tumor or nodule tissue. Study-level results: Malignant thyroid tumors reportedly exceeded benign nodules significantly in TCR beta diversity, with the difference appearing in blood and tumor.

Through MiXCR, TCRdb re-clonotyped the PCR reads. The table lists around 50,000 clones, roughly a fifth of them singletons, with 3.5% to 4% in the top ten. V and J are TRBV9 and TRBJ1-1; 8 nucleotides agree with TRBD1. Sequenced input: blood. The sequence derives from a male donor with papillary thyroid cancer or a benign thyroid nodule (not recorded which). Some clones in this sample may be carry-over from other donors' samples. This CDR3 reads CASSVEVQGAEAFF. CDR3 nucleotide sequence: TGTGCCAGCAGCGTAGAGGTACAGGGGGCTGAAGCTTTCTTT.